This T cell receptor beta chain is from a study of beta chain features in type 1 diabetes. About the study: The patient and healthy donor groups were comparable for age, gender and cell yields. Points from the study as a whole: TCRB CDR3s from Type 1 diabetes patients were moderately but significantly shorter in all four CD4+ subsets.

The CDR3 length is 13 residues. CDR1 and CDR2 (germline): SGHTA, FQGNSA. V was trimmed by 9 bases and J by 0 bases, leaving 12 bases between them. In its sample, this clone was seen a few times. Its antigen is currently unknown. Every bit of the isolated RNA underwent reverse transcription, so sequencing read expressed TCRB transcripts. About 3.57 million reads were obtained on average from naive, central memory and regulatory T cell samples. TCRdb's table, derived via immunoSEQ multiplex PCR, lists solely in-frame clones and lacks some. This sample carries over 650,000 clones, more than 12% of them seen once, and the ten largest clones take less than 0.04%.

Sequenced material: naive CD4+ T cells from blood. J is TRBJ2-7 and V is TRBV7-2; D gene ambiguous. This TCR was recovered from a man between 18 and 35 years old with type 1 diabetes. As DNA, the CDR3 is TGTGCCAGTAGGCCGGGCAGCTCCTACGAGCAGTACTTC. It yields the protein CASRPGSSYEQYF.